This T cell receptor beta chain was captured by sequencing in a study of glioma-infiltrating T cells. Amplification of TCR alpha and beta CDR3 regions from RNA used iRepertoire nested multiplex PCR. Via MiXCR, TCRdb re-called the multiplex PCR reads, giving one row per CDR3 protein. This table has some 85,000 distinct CDR3 sequences, 20% to 25% appearing once. Germline CDR1 reads DFQATT; CDR2 reads SNEGSKA (reference sequence). J lost 7 bases, V lost 3 bases, and 6 bases had no gene match. The CDR3 length is 13 residues. The study, taken as a whole, reports: Gliomas, especially low-grade, showed above-expected tissue-blood divergence; non-neoplastic patients showed below.

This clonotype was recorded many times. Its antigen is still unknown. The V gene is TRBV20-1, the J gene TRBJ1-3, with 7 bases fitting TRBD1. Sample: glioma tissue, nonneoplastic brain tissue, or PBMCs (not recorded which). This receptor was obtained from a human donor with low-grade glioma or glioblastoma, undergoing nonglioma brain surgery, or in good health (not recorded which). The CDR3 protein is CSARETGRNTIYF. For the CDR3, the DNA is TGCAGTGCTAGGGAGACAGGGAGGAACACCATATATTTT.